The clone carrying this TCR beta chain was seen only a few times. Next came a second PCR, run for about 7 to 12 cycles, which used a sample-barcoded 5' primer along with a J-beta primer mix. One entry per CDR3 protein results from TCRdb running MiXCR on the 5' RACE reads. The table has about 1.4 million distinct CDR3 sequences, 59% seen once. This record comes from a study of blood T cells in healthy people across ages. The CDR3 is 15 amino acids. V dropped 7 bases and J dropped 4 bases, with 19 bases sitting between them. Germline loops: CDR1 MNHNS, CDR2 SASEGT. The clonotype originates from a man aged 18 to 30 in good health. Input material: blood. V usage is TRBV6-1 and J usage is TRBJ1-2; no definite D call. The CDR3 here is CASKRLNQEPYGYTF. CDR3 DNA sequence: TGTGCCAGCAAGCGACTTAATCAGGAGCCCTATGGCTACACCTTC.